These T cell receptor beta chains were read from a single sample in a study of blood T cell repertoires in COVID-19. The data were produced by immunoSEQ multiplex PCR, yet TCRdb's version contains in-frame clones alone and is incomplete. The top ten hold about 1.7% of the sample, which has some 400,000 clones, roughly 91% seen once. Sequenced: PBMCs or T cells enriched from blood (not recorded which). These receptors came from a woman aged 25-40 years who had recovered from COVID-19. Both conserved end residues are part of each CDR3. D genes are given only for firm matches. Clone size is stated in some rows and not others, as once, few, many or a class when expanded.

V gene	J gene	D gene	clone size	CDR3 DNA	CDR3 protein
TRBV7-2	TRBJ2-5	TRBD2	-	TGTGCCAGCAGCTTCGGACTAGCGGGAGGTCGGGAGACCCAGTACTTC	CASSFGLAGGRETQYF
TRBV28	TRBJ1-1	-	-	TGTGCCAGCAGACAACGGACAGTTGTGTCGCGAGCTTTCTTT	CASRQRTVVSRAFF
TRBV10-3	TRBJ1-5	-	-	TGTGCCATCACCGAGGAACAGGGTGTGCAGCCCCAGCATTTT	CAITEEQGVQPQHF
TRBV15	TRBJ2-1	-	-	TGTGCCACCAGCAGAGCGAGAGTTTTAAGTCATGAGCAGTTCTTC	CATSRARVLSHEQFF
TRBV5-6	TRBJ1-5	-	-	TGTGCCAGCAGCTCCCAAGTGACAGCCCAGGGACAGCCCCAGCATTTT	CASSSQVTAQGQPQHF
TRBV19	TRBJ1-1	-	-	TGTGCCAGTAGTATATCGCGGGTCACTGAAGCTTTCTTT	CASSISRVTEAFF
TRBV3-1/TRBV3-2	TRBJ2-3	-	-	TGTGCCAGCAGCCAAGATTGGCGGGATACGCAGTATTTT	CASSQDWRDTQYF
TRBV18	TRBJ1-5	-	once	TGTGCCAGCTCACCAACAATCATAAGCAATCAGCCCCAGCATTTT	CASSPTIISNQPQHF
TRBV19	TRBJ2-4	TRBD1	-	TGTGCCAGTAGTACCGACAGGGACCCTTCGAACATTCAGTACTTC	CASSTDRDPSNIQYF
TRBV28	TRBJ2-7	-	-	TGTGCCAGCAGCTTTGGGGACTCCCGGGTCGGGGAGCAGTACTTC	CASSFGDSRVGEQYF
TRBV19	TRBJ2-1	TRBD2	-	TGTGCCAGTAGTAGTTCGGGAGGCACCTACAATGAGCAGTTCTTC	CASSSSGGTYNEQFF
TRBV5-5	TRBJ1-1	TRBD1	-	TGTGCCAGCAGCGGGGGGACAGGGGGCACTGAAGCTTTCTTT	CASSGGTGGTEAFF
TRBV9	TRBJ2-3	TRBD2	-	TGTGCCAGCAGCGTAGGGAGGCTAGCGGCAGCAGATACGCAGTATTTT	CASSVGRLAAADTQYF
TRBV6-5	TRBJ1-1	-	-	TGTGCCAGCAGTTACGGGGGGACTGAAGCTTTCTTT	CASSYGGTEAFF
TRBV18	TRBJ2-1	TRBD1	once	TGTGCCAGCTCACCAAATAGACAGGGCAATGAGCAGTTCTTC	CASSPNRQGNEQFF
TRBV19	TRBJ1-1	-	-	TGTGCCAGTAGTATTATGGGGAGAACTGAAGCTTTCTTT	CASSIMGRTEAFF
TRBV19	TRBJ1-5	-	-	TGTGCCAGTAGTTTCAGGGGCCAGCCCCAGCATTTT	CASSFRGQPQHF
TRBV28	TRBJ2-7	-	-	TGTGCCAGCAGTTCTGTTTACGAGCAGTACTTC	CASSSVYEQYF
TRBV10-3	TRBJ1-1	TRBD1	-	TGTGCCATCAGTGAGTCTGGGAGGACAGGGAACATGAACACTGAAGCTTTCTTT	CAISESGRTGNMNTEAFF
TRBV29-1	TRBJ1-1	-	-	TGCAGCGTTGATGTAGTCGGGTTAAATAATGGGTTGGCCACTGAAGCTTTCTTT	CSVDVVGLNNGLATEAFF
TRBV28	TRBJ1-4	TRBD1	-	TGTGCCAGTGCCGAGACAGGGGGCTTTGAAAAACTGTTTTTT	CASAETGGFEKLFF
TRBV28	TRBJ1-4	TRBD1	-	TGTGCCAGCAGTTTATTAAGACTGACAGGGAAGGACATAAATGAAAAACTGTTTTTT	CASSLLRLTGKDINEKLFF
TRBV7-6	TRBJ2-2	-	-	TGTGCCAGCAGCCCCCCCACGAACACCGGGGAGCTGTTTTTT	CASSPPTNTGELFF
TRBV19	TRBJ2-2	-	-	TGTGCCAGTAGTACAAGGACAGCCATGAACACCGGGGAGCTGTTTTTT	CASSTRTAMNTGELFF
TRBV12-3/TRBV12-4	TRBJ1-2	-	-	TGTGCCAGCAGCGCCCTGTTGGTCGGTGGCTACACCTTC	CASSALLVGGYTF
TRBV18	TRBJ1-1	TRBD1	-	TGTGCCAGCTCACCCGACAGGGTAGAGGCTTTCTTT	CASSPDRVEAFF
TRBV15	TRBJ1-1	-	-	TGTGCCACCAGCAGAGTAGGACATCAAAGCGCCGTGAACACTGAAGCTTTCTTT	CATSRVGHQSAVNTEAFF
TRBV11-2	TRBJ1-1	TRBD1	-	TGTGCCAGCACTTCGGACAGGGCGGACACTGAAGCTTTCTTT	CASTSDRADTEAFF
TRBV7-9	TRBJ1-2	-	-	TGTGCCAGCAGCCCGGGGGACTTACTGGGAGAGATCGATCGTGGCTACACCTTC	CASSPGDLLGEIDRGYTF
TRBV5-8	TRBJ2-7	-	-	TGTGCCAGCAGCTTGTATTCTTTCCGGGTGGCATCCTCCTACGAGCAGTACTTC	CASSLYSFRVASSYEQYF
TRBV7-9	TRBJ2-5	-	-	TGTGCCAGCAGCTTGGTGGGCCGAGAGACCCAGTACTTC	CASSLVGRETQYF